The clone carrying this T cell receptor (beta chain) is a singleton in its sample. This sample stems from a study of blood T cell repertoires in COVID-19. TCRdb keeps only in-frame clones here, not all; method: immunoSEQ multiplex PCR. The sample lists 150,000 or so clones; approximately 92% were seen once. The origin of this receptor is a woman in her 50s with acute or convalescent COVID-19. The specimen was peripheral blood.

The CDR3 is CASSKVLRGEDTEAFF. The CDR3 bases are TGTGCCAGCAGCAAAGTTTTGCGGGGCGAGGACACTGAAGCTTTCTTT. V gene TRBV21-1 combines with J gene TRBJ1-1. TRBV21-1 is recorded as a pseudogene. The CDR3 runs 16 residues.